Below are 27 T cell receptor beta chains sequenced from a single sample in a study of T cell repertoires in cytomegalovirus infection. TCRdb independently ran MiXCR on the reads; one entry per CDR3 protein. Here the sample spans roughly 500,000 distinct CDR3 sequences, 16% being singletons. Sequencing was performed on CD8+ T cells from PBMCs. The source of these receptors is a human donor in good health (CMV status not recorded). Some clones in this sample may be carry-over from other donors' samples.

This clonotype occurred many times. This rearrangement joins TRBV4-1 to TRBJ1-1; tentative D call: TRBD1 (5 bases). Germline V gene sequence: CDR1 MGHRA, CDR2 YSYEKL. V was cut by 6 bases and J by 1 base, with 9 bases left in between. The CDR3 loop spans 13 amino acids. The CDR3: CASRGTGNTEAFF. CDR3 sequence (DNA): TGCGCCAGCAGAGGTACAGGGAACACTGAAGCTTTCTTT.

This clonotype came up many times. This chain joins TRBV19 and TRBJ2-3, with 7 bases aligning to TRBD1. The CDR3 consists of 17 residues. The germline V gene encodes CDR1 LNHDA and CDR2 SQIVND (reference sequence). The ends lost 6 bases at V and 0 bases at J; junction bases unmatched: 12. The CDR3 sequence: CASRDPQQGPSTDTQYF. The CDR3 DNA is TGTGCCAGTAGGGATCCCCAACAGGGGCCTAGCACAGATACGCAGTATTTT.

The rearrangement uses TRBV3-1 and TRBJ2-3, with 16 bases that match TRBD2. CDR1 LGHDT and CDR2 YNNKEL come from the germline V gene (reference sequence). V was clipped by 4 bases and J by 4 bases; unmatched bases: 20. The CDR3 has 22 amino acids. This CDR3 is CASSPEHLGPGTSGGASDTQYF. For the CDR3, the DNA is TGTGCCAGCAGCCCGGAACACTTAGGACCTGGGACTAGCGGGGGGGCCTCAGATACGCAGTATTTT.

This clonotype has only a few counts. J is TRBJ2-3 and V is TRBV27; weak D call: TRBD1 (5 bases). The V gene's germline CDR1 is MNHEY and CDR2 SMNVEV (reference sequence). With 5 bases removed from V and 0 bases from J, the gap between germline ends came to 15 bases. The CDR3 is made up of 16 amino acids. Written as DNA, the CDR3 is TGTGCCAGCAGTGAAAAATGGGGCTCTAGCACAGATACGCAGTATTTT. Its protein product is CASSEKWGSSTDTQYF.

Concerning this clonotype itself: A read error may explain this, as a much larger clone is one base away. The chain is built from TRBV6-5 and TRBJ1-1; D uncertain. Germline CDR1 reads MNHEY; CDR2 reads SVGAGI. The CDR3 spans 14 residues. The CDR3, as DNA: TGTGCCAGCACCACGGAGTTCATGAACAATGAAGCTTTCTTT. Translating gives CASTTEFMNNEAFF.

The chain combines TRBV6-8 with TRBJ2-7; 7 bases agree with TRBD1. The CDR3 sequence is 14 residues long. With 2 bases clipped from V and 5 bases from J, the junction kept 6 bases outside the gene matches. Germline loops: CDR1 MNHGY, CDR2 SAAAGT. As DNA, the CDR3 is TGTGCCAGCAGTTACGCAGGGGGAACCGACGAGCAGTACTTC. This translates into CASSYAGGTDEQYF.

This clonotype appeared many times. The rearrangement joins TRBV7-9 to TRBJ2-7; D gene unclear. The CDR3 has 14 residues. The V end lost 5 bases, the J end lost 6 bases, and 17 bases lay between the germline ends. CDR1 SEHNR and CDR2 FQNEAQ come from the germline V gene (reference sequence). The CDR3 DNA reads TGTGCCAGCAGCCCTACCCGGACCGGTCTCGAGCAGTACTTC. Its protein is CASSPTRTGLEQYF.

This clonotype was observed at least ten times. The junction departs from germline at one end; a sequencing error may be responsible. The V call is TRBV11-2, the J call TRBJ2-5, with D hard to call. Germline assignment: CDR1 SGHAT and CDR2 FQNNGV. The CDR3 contains 14 residues. In DNA, the CDR3 is TGTGCCAACAGCTATACTGAATACCAAGAGACCCAGTACTTC. Its protein product is CANSYTEYQETQYF. The full variable domain, with the rest looked up from reference TRBV11-2 and TRBJ2-5, is EAGVAQSPRYKIIEKRQSVAFWCNPISGHATLYWYQQILGQGPKLLIQFQNNGVVDDSQLPKDRFSAERLKGVDSTLKIQPAKLEDSAVYLCANSYTEYQETQYFGPGTRLLVL.

This clonotype was seen many times. The V call is TRBV6-2 or TRBV6-3, the J call TRBJ2-1; the D is unclear. Per the germline V gene, CDR1 is MNHEY and CDR2 is SVGEGT. The CDR3 has 15 residues. V was trimmed by 9 bases and J by 4 bases, leaving 19 bases between them. CDR3 residues: CASFGPEGLYNEQFF. DNA for the CDR3: TGTGCCAGTTTCGGACCCGAAGGTCTGTACAATGAGCAGTTCTTC.

This clonotype was counted a few times. The chain employs TRBV3-1 and TRBJ1-2; 10 bases line up with TRBD1. The trim removed 4 bases at V and 3 bases at J, leaving 14 bases unmatched. The V gene's germline CDR1 is LGHDT and CDR2 YNNKEL (reference sequence). This CDR3 region has 18 residues. The CDR3 protein is CASSPSDRGKEGDYGYTF. The CDR3 region has the DNA TGTGCCAGCAGCCCCTCGGACAGGGGGAAGGAAGGTGACTATGGCTACACCTTC. Using reference TRBV3-1 and TRBJ1-2 for the parts outside the CDR3, the full variable domain is DTAVSQTPKYLVTQMGNDKSIKCEQNLGHDTMYWYKQDSKKFLKIMFSYNNKELIINETVPNRFSPKSPDKAHLNLHINSLELGDSAVYFCASSPSDRGKEGDYGYTFGSGTRLTVV.

This clonotype was observed a handful of times. The CDR3 nucleotides are TGTGCTAGTGGTTTGGTACTGGGTATTGAGACCCAGTACTTC. Its protein product is CASGLVLGIETQYF. This sequence joins TRBV12-5 and TRBJ2-5; D is unclear. V gave up 0 bases and J gave up 5 bases, with 10 bases separating them. Germline assignment: CDR1 LGHNT and CDR2 FRNRAP. The CDR3 runs to 14 residues.

This clonotype came up many times. The chain joins TRBV7-8 to TRBJ1-5; D is undetermined. The CDR3 has 12 residues. V lost 1 base and J lost 9, with 7 bases in between. CDR1 and CDR2 (germline): SGHVS, FQNEAQ. The CDR3 DNA reads as TGTGCCAGCAGCTTAGGGGCCCGGCCCCAGCATTTT. Translating gives CASSLGARPQHF.

This clonotype came up a few times. V is TRBV20-1 and J is TRBJ2-1; 13 bases are shared with TRBD2. Germline CDR1 DFQATT, CDR2 SNEGSKA (reference sequence). J lost 5 bases, V lost 6 bases, and 7 bases had no gene match. CDR3 length equals 15 residues. In DNA form, the CDR3 reads TGCAGTGCAGGGGGACTAGCGGGAAAACACAATGAGCAGTTCTTC. As protein: CSAGGLAGKHNEQFF.

In this sample, this clonotype turned up a few times. CDR3 in DNA: TGTGCCAGCAGCTGGGGACCGGGACAGGGGGCCGTAGCTTTCTTT. This sequence encodes CASSWGPGQGAVAFF. The rearrangement joins TRBV5-6 to TRBJ1-1, with 12 nucleotides matching TRBD1. The V gene end was trimmed by 3 bases and the J gene end by 10 bases; junction bases not matched to a gene: 10. This CDR3 has 15 residues. CDR1 is SGHDT and CDR2 is YYEEEE in the germline V gene.

This clonotype has a handful of counts. V and J are TRBV28 and TRBJ2-5; maybe TRBD2 (7 bases). CDR1 is MDHEN and CDR2 is SYDVKM in the germline V gene. The CDR3 is made up of 13 amino acids. The V and J ends lost 5 bases and 7 bases respectively, with 14 bases between them. In DNA form, the CDR3 reads TGTGCCAGCAGTACCCGGGGAGGGGGGACCCAGTACTTC. Translating gives CASSTRGGGTQYF.

This clonotype was detected many times. CDR3 in amino acids: CASSPPDRVNSPLHF. In DNA, the CDR3 is TGTGCCAGCAGCCCCCCTGACAGGGTTAATTCACCCCTCCACTTT. V and J are TRBV7-9 and TRBJ1-6; TRBD1 agrees at 7 bases. Germline V gives CDR1 SEHNR, CDR2 FQNEAQ (reference sequence). The length of the CDR3 is 15 residues. The V and J ends lost 5 bases and 6 bases, in that order; junction bases with no gene match: 7. Variable domain in full (rest from reference TRBV7-9 and TRBJ1-6): DTGVSQNPRHKITKRGQNVTFRCDPISEHNRLYWYRQTLGQGPEFLTYFQNEAQLEKSRLLSDRFSAERPKGSFSTLEIQRTEQGDSAMYLCASSPPDRVNSPLHFGNGTRLTVT.

This rearrangement joins TRBV27 to TRBJ2-3, with 7 positions matching TRBD1. Germline V CDR1 and CDR2: MNHEY, SMNVEV (reference sequence). The CDR3 loop spans 18 amino acids. V trimming: 5 bases; J trimming: 9 bases; junction bases outside the gene matches: 23. The CDR3 nucleotides read TGTGCCAGCAGTAGTTTACGGACAGGTGGGAAGTTTGAGGACACGCAGTATTTT. Protein product: CASSSLRTGGKFEDTQYF.

This clonotype was observed a handful of times. This chain uses TRBV5-6 with TRBJ2-3; unclear D gene. CDR1 is SGHDT, CDR2 YYEEEE, per germline. This CDR3 is 16 amino acids long. With 1 base removed from V and 0 bases from J, the gap between germline ends came to 12 bases. The DNA for the CDR3 is TGTGCCAGCAGCTTGCGGCAGCAGTTTAGCACAGATACGCAGTATTTT. This gives the protein CASSLRQQFSTDTQYF.

This clonotype appeared many times. The gene calls are TRBV9 and TRBJ1-1; D not resolved. The CDR3 totals 13 residues. Trimming took 0 bases from V and 0 from J, leaving 3 bases between them. Germline loops: CDR1 SGDLS, CDR2 YYNGEE. The DNA for the CDR3 is TGTGCCAGCAGCGTAGATATGAACACTGAAGCTTTCTTT. Protein: CASSVDMNTEAFF.

The rearrangement uses TRBV7-4 and TRBJ2-5; TRBD1 matches at 9 bases. Trimming at V came to 2 bases and at J to 2 bases, leaving 6 bases not matched to a gene. Germline CDR1 and CDR2: SGHVT and SQSDAQ. There are 16 residues in the CDR3. The chain's CDR3 is CASSLRTGGRQETQYF. CDR3 nucleotide sequence: TGTGCCAGCAGCTTACGAACAGGGGGCAGGCAAGAGACCCAGTACTTC.

At least ten counts were recorded for this clonotype. CDR3 protein: CASYISSGRTPSSYNEQFF. The CDR3 coding sequence is TGTGCCAGCTACATTTCTAGCGGGAGGACTCCAAGCTCCTACAATGAGCAGTTCTTC. The chain is built from TRBV7-9 and TRBJ2-1; 11 bases line up with TRBD2. The CDR3 length is 19 residues. Germline-derived CDR1 and CDR2 are SEHNR and FQNEAQ (reference sequence). V lost 8 bases, J lost 0 bases, and 15 bases stayed unmatched.

Concerning this clonotype: The junction differs from germline at one of its ends, possibly a read error. This chain joins TRBV12-3 or TRBV12-4 and TRBJ2-5, with D perhaps being TRBD1 or TRBD2 (6 bases each). The CDR3 contains 16 residues. This CDR3 reads CASGLPGLQGQETQYF. The DNA of the CDR3 is TGTGCCAGCGGTTTGCCGGGACTCCAGGGGCAAGAGACCCAGTACTTC.

This clonotype came up many times. The chain joins TRBV7-9 to TRBJ2-7; 7 bases are a match to TRBD1. Germline assignment: CDR1 SEHNR and CDR2 FQNEAQ (reference sequence). The CDR3 runs to 14 residues. The ends lost 3 bases at V and 3 bases at J; junction bases unmatched: 5. The DNA of the CDR3 is TGTGCCAGCAGCTTTACAGGGGAAGTCTACGAGCAGTACTTC. Translating gives CASSFTGEVYEQYF.

This clonotype has more than one count but fewer than ten. Being one base from a much bigger clone, this may be a read error. The DNA for the CDR3 is TGTGCCAGCAGCTTTACTAGCTACGAGCAGTACTTC. The encoded protein is CASSFTSYEQYF. V gene TRBV5-5 combines with J gene TRBJ2-7; TRBD2 is a possible D gene (5 bases). Germline-derived CDR1 and CDR2 are SGHKS and YYEKEE (reference sequence). Trimming stripped 2 bases from V and 3 bases from J, with 6 bases between. CDR3 length: 12 residues.

This clonotype was picked up many times. The J gene is TRBJ1-5, the V gene TRBV27, with D possibly being TRBD1 (6 bases). The CDR3 runs to 14 residues. CDR1 MNHEY and CDR2 SMNVEV come from the germline V gene (reference sequence). V dropped 3 bases and J dropped 5 bases, with 11 bases sitting between them. The CDR3 DNA is TGTGCCAGCAGTTTTCAGGGGTATCATCAGCCCCAGCATTTT. Translation gives CASSFQGYHQPQHF.

This clonotype was counted ten times or more. This rearrangement joins TRBV7-6 to TRBJ2-2; a possible D gene is TRBD2 (7 bases). Germline V CDR1 and CDR2: SGHVS, FNYEAQ. The CDR3 runs to 17 residues. Deletions cut 0 bases from V and 5 bases from J, with 16 bases between. The CDR3 nucleotides read TGTGCCAGCAGCTTAGCGGGAGGGGGATTCGGGACCGGGGAGCTGTTTTTT. Translation gives CASSLAGGGFGTGELFF.

In its sample, this clonotype was seen many times. The V call is TRBV11-3, the J call TRBJ2-7; possibly TRBD2 for D (6 bases). The V gene lost 1 base and the J gene lost 2 bases, with 18 bases spanning the gap. Germline assignment: CDR1 SGHNT and CDR2 YENEEA. This CDR3 comprises 17 residues. DNA of the CDR3: TGTGCCAGCAGCTTAGGGGGAGGAACGGAAGAACCCTACGAGCAGTACTTC. Protein sequence: CASSLGGGTEEPYEQYF.